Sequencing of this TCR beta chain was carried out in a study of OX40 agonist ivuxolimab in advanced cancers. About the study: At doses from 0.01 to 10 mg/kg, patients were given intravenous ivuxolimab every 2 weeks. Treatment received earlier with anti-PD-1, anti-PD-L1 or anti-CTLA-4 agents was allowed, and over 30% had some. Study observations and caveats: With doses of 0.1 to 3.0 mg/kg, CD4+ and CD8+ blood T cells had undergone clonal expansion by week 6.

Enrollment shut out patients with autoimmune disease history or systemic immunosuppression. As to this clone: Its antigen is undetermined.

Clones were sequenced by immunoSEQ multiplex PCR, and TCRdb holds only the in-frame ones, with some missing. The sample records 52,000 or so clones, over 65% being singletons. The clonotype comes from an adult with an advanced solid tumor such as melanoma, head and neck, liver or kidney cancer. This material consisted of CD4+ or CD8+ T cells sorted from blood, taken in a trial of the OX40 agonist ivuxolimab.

CDR3 loop: CASRASPGLSKDEQYF. In DNA, the CDR3 is TGTGCCAGCAGAGCCTCACCGGGACTCTCAAAGGACGAGCAGTACTTC. The chain has TRBV11-3 and TRBJ2-7; TRBD2 is a possible D gene (6 bases). The V end lost 6 bases, the J end lost 5 bases, and 23 bases lay between the germline ends. Per the germline V gene, CDR1 is SGHNT and CDR2 is YENEEA. CDR3 length: 16 residues.